This is a list of T cell receptor beta chains from one sample in a study of cytomegalovirus exposure and HLA in healthy donors. Method: immunoSEQ multiplex PCR; TCRdb's copy keeps in-frame clones and lacks some. The sample includes 100,000 to 130,000 clones, 77% seen only once; the top ten take 4.2%. The specimen was PBMCs. The source of these receptors is a male donor in good health and CMV-seronegative. The CDR3 runs from the conserved cysteine through the conserved F or W. The order of the fields is clone size, CDR3 length, V gene, J gene, D gene, CDR3 DNA, CDR3 protein. D genes are given only for firm matches. Some rows mark clone size as missing; the rest say once, few, many or name a class of expanded clone.

>.|17|TRBV4-1|TRBJ2-1|.
TGCGCCAGCAGCCAAGATCGCGGACTAAGGTCCTACAATGAGCAGTTCTTC
CASSQDRGLRSYNEQFF
>.|16|TRBV27|TRBJ2-1|TRBD2
TGTGCCAGCAGTGTGGGACTAGCGGGATCCTACAATGAGCAGTTCTTC
CASSVGLAGSYNEQFF
>once|15|TRBV29-1|TRBJ2-7|.
TGCAGCGTTGAAGATTTGCAGGGGGGTTCTTACGAGCAGTACTTC
CSVEDLQGGSYEQYF
>few|13|TRBV6-6|TRBJ1-1|TRBD1
TGTGCCAGCAGGACAGGGAGTGGGACTGAAGCTTTCTTT
CASRTGSGTEAFF
>.|14|TRBV6-5|TRBJ2-1|TRBD2
TGTGCCAGCAGGGGACTAGCGGGAGGATGGGAGCAGTTCTTC
CASRGLAGGWEQFF
>.|16|TRBV7-9|TRBJ2-1|TRBD2
TGTGCCAGCAGACCTACTAGCGGGAATAACTACAATGAGCAGTTCTTC
CASRPTSGNNYNEQFF
>.|16|TRBV4-1|TRBJ2-7|.
TGCGCCAGCAGCCAAGAAACGGGTGTTAGCTCCTACGAGCAGTACTTC
CASSQETGVSSYEQYF
>few|14|TRBV14|TRBJ1-2|.
TGTGCCAGCAGCCAATATACCGGTTACTATGGCTACACCTTC
CASSQYTGYYGYTF
>.|16|TRBV7-6|TRBJ2-2|TRBD2
TGTGCCAGCAGCTTAGCGGCTAGCGGGACGAGCGGGGAGCTGTTTTTT
CASSLAASGTSGELFF
>.|13|TRBV2|TRBJ2-5|.
TGTGCCAGCCTTGGGTTAGGGGCAAGGACCCGGTACTTC
CASLGLGARTRYF
>few|16|TRBV4-1|TRBJ1-3|.
TGCGCCAGCAGCCATCCACAGGGAAATCCTGGAAACACCATATATTTT
CASSHPQGNPGNTIYF
>.|14|TRBV5-1|TRBJ2-2|.
TGCGCCAGCAGCTCCGAGTGGGGCGCCGGGGAGCTGTTTTTT
CASSSEWGAGELFF
>.|17|TRBV4-1|TRBJ2-7|TRBD2
TGCGCCAGCAGCCAAGAGCCCCTGGCGGGAGGGCGTTGGGAGCAGTACTTC
CASSQEPLAGGRWEQYF
>once|16|TRBV27|TRBJ2-1|.
TGTGCCAGCAGTTTATCCGGCGGAAACTATAACAATGAGCAGTTCTTC
CASSLSGGNYNNEQFF
>few|16|TRBV14|TRBJ2-7|TRBD2
TGTGCCAGCAGCCAAGACCTCGGCGGGAGGGCAATCGAGCAGTACTTC
CASSQDLGGRAIEQYF
>.|16|TRBV7-2|TRBJ2-7|TRBD2
TGTGCCAGCAGCAAGTTAAGCGGGGCCGACTCCTACGAGCAGTACTTC
CASSKLSGADSYEQYF
>few|13|TRBV4-1|TRBJ1-4|.
TGCGCCAGCAGCCAGTTAACAGGGGAAAAACTGTTTTTT
CASSQLTGEKLFF
>.|15|TRBV27|TRBJ2-1|TRBD1
TGTGCCAGCATGTTTCGACAGGGGGCTTACAATGAGCAGTTCTTC
CASMFRQGAYNEQFF
>.|12|TRBV27|TRBJ1-5|.
TGTGCCAGCAGCCCTTTGAATCAGCCCCAGCATTTT
CASSPLNQPQHF
>.|13|TRBV7-8|TRBJ2-7|TRBD1
TGTGCCAGCAGCCGGACAGGGCTTTACGAGCAGTACTTC
CASSRTGLYEQYF